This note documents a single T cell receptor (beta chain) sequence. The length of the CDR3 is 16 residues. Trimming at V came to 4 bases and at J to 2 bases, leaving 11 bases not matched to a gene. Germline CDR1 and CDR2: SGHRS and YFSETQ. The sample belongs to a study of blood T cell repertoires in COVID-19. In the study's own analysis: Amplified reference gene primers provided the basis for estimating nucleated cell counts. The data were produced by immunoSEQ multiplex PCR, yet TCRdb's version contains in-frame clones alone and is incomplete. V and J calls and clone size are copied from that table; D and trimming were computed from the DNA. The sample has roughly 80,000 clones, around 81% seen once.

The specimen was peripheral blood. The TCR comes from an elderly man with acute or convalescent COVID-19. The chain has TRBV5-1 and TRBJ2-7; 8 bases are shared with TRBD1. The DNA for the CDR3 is TGCGCCAGCAGCCCGGGACAGGCCCAGCGGGCCTACGAGCAGTACTTC. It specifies CASSPGQAQRAYEQYF. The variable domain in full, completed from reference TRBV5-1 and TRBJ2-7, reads KAGVTQTPRYLIKTRGQQVTLSCSPISGHRSVSWYQQTPGQGLQFLFEYFSETQRNKGNFPGRFSGRQFSNSRSEMNVSTLELGDSALYLCASSPGQAQRAYEQYFGPGTRLTVT.